The 3 T cell receptor beta chains presented below share a single source sample, sequenced in a study of Graves' ophthalmopathy and Graves' hyperthyroidism. The study amplified TCR beta CDR3 regions using RNA transcripts. Second-round multiplex PCR followed a first-round RT-PCR using HTBI primers. Via MiXCR, TCRdb re-called the multiplex PCR reads, giving one row per CDR3 protein. This table has 500,000 to 600,000 distinct CDR3 sequences, just under 40% appearing once. Sequenced material: peripheral blood or thyroid tissue (not recorded which). The source of these receptors is an adult man with Graves' hyperthyroidism.

The V gene is TRBV28, the J gene TRBJ2-7, with D tentatively TRBD2 (5 bases). CDR3 length equals 13 residues. Germline V lookup: CDR1 MDHEN, CDR2 SYDVKM. V lost 3 bases and J lost 3, with 9 bases in between. CDR3 coding DNA: TGTGCCAGCAGTTTCTACGGGAACTACGAGCAGTACTTC. It yields the protein CASSFYGNYEQYF. The complete variable domain, with remaining parts taken from reference TRBV28 and TRBJ2-7, reads DVKVTQSSRYLVKRTGEKVFLECVQDMDHENMFWYRQDPGLGLRLIYFSYDVKMKEKGDIPEGYSVSREKKERFSLILESASTNQTSMYLCASSFYGNYEQYFGPGTRLTVT.

The rearrangement uses TRBV7-6 and TRBJ2-7, with 10 positions matching TRBD2. Germline assignment: CDR1 SGHVS and CDR2 FNYEAQ. The V and J ends lost 0 bases and 7 bases, in that order; junction bases with no gene match: 6. The CDR3 is made up of 15 amino acids. The CDR3 bases are TGTGCCAGCAGCTTAGCCCTAGCGGGAGCTGGGGAGCAGTACTTC. The encoded protein is CASSLALAGAGEQYF.

This clonotype was observed at least ten times. The germline gene is not matched at one end of the junction; a read error may be the cause. The chain combines TRBV12-3 or TRBV12-4 with TRBJ1-1; D not resolved. The CDR3 is 10 amino acids. The CDR3 nucleotides read TGTGCCAGCAGCACCCACAGCCTTCTCTTT. It specifies CASSTHSLLF.